The clone carrying this T cell receptor (beta chain) came up a few times. Authors' methods: Amplification of reference gene primers was used by the study to estimate nucleated cell counts. Data came from immunoSEQ multiplex PCR; TCRdb stores just in-frame clones and leaves some out. Clone size and V and J calls were adopted from that table, with D and trimming inferred from the DNA. The sample lists 100,000 or so clones, 82% seen once, with 5.5% to 7.5% in the top ten. The CDR3 runs 14 residues. The J segment lost 2 bases and the V segment lost 5 bases, leaving 4 bases of the junction unmatched. CDR1 and CDR2 from the germline V gene are SGHVS and FQNEAQ. The data belong to a study of blood T cell repertoires in COVID-19. Study overall: Whether acute or convalescent, the COVID-19 samples came from the United States, Italy and Spain. Nucleic acid was either cDNA or gDNA, and it came from T cells, B-cell-depleted T cells, or PBMCs.

The receptor comes from a man aged 45-65 years with active or convalescent COVID-19. The sample consisted of peripheral blood. The chain employs TRBV7-8 and TRBJ2-3; 7 nucleotides line up with TRBD1. This chain's CDR3 is CASSRGQVTDTQYF. DNA for the CDR3: TGTGCCAGCAGCCGAGGACAGGTCACAGATACGCAGTATTTT.